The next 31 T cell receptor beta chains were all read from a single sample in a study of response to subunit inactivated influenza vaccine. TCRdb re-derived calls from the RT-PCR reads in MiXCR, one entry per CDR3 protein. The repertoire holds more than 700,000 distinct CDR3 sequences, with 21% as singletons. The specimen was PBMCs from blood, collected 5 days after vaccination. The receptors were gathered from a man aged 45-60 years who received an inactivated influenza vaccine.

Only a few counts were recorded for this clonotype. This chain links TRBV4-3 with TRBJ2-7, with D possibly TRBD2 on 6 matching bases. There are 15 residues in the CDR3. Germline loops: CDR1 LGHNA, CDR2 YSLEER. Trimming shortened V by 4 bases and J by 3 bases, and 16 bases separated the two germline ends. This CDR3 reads CASSRTSGTLYEQYF. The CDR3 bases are TGCGCCAGCAGCCGTACCTCCGGGACTCTCTACGAGCAGTACTTC.

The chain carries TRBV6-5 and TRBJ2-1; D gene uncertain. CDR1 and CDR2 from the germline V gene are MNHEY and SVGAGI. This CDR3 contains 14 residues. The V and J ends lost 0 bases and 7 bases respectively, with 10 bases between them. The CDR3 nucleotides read TGTGCCAGCAGTTACTCGAATCGGGTGAATGAGCAGTTCTTC. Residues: CASSYSNRVNEQFF.

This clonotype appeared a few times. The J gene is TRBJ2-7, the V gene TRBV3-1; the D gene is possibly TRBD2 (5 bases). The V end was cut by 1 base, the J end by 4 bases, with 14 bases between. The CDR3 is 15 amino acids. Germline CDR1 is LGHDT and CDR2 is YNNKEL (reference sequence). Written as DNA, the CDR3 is TGTGCCAGCAGCCAAGTCAGCGGTGTTGCGTACGAGCAGTACTTC. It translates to CASSQVSGVAYEQYF.

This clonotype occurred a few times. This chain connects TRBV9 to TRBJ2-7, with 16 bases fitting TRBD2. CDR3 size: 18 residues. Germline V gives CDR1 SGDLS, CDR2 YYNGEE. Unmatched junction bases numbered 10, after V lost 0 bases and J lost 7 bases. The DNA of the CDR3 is TGTGCCAGCAGCGTAGGTTTGGGACTAGCGGGAGGGCAAGAAGAGCAGTACTTC. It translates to CASSVGLGLAGGQEEQYF. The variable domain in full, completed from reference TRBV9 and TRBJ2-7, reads DSGVTQTPKHLITATGQRVTLRCSPRSGDLSVYWYQQSLDQGLQFLIQYYNGEERAKGNILERFSAQQFPDLHSELNLSSLELGDSALYFCASSVGLGLAGGQEEQYFGPGTRLTVT.

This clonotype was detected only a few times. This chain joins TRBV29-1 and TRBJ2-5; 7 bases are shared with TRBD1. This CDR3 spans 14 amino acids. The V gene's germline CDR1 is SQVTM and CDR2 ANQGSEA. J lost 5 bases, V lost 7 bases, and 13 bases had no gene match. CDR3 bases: TGCAGCGCAAAACTAGGGGGCGGCGGGGAGACCCAGTACTTC. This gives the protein CSAKLGGGGETQYF.

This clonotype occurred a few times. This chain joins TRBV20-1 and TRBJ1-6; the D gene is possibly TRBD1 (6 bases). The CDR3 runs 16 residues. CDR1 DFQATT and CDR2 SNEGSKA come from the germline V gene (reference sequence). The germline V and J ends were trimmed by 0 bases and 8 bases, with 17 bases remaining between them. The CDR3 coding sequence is TGCAGTGCTAGAGATGATGGCAGGGGAAATTATTCACCCCTCCACTTT. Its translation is CSARDDGRGNYSPLHF.

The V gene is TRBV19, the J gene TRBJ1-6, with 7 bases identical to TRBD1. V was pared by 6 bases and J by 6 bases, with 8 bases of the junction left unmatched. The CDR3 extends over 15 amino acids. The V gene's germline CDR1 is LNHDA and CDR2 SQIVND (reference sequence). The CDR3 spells CASRLRGQVNSPLHF. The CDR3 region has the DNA TGTGCCAGTAGACTCCGAGGACAGGTTAATTCACCCCTCCACTTT.

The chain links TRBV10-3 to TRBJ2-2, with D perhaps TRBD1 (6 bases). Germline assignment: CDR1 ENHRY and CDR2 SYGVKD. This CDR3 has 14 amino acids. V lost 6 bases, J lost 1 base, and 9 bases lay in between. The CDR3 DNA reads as TGTGCCATCAGGGAGACAGGGAACACCGGGGAGCTGTTTTTT. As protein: CAIRETGNTGELFF.

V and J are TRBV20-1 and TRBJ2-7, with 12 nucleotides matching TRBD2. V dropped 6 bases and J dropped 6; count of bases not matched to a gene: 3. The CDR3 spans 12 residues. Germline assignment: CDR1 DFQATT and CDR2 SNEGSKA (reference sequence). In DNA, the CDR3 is TGCAGTGCATTGGGACTAGCGGGCGAGCAGTACTTC. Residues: CSALGLAGEQYF.

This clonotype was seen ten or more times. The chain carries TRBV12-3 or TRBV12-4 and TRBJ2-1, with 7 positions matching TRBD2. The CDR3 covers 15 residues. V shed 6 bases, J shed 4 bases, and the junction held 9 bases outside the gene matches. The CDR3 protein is CASSPEAGEYNEQFF. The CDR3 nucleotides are TGTGCCAGCAGCCCAGAGGCGGGGGAATACAATGAGCAGTTCTTC.

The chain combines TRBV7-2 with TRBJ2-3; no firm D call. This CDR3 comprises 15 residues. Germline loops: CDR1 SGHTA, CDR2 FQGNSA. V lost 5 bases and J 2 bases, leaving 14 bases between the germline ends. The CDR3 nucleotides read TGTGCCAGCAGCGTAACCGCGACACACACAGATACGCAGTATTTT. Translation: CASSVTATHTDTQYF.

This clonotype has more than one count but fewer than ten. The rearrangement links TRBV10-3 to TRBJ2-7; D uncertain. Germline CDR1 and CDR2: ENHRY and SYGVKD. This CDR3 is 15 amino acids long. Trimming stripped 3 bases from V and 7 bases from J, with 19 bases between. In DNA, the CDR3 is TGTGCCATCAGTGAAAACATGGCAGGCCTGGGGGAGCAGTACTTC. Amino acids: CAISENMAGLGEQYF.

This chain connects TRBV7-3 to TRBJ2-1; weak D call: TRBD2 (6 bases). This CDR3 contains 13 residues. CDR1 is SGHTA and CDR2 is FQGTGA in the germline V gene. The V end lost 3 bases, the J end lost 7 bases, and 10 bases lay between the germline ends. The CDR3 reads CASSLDYLNEQFF. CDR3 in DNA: TGTGCCAGCAGCTTGGACTACCTGAATGAGCAGTTCTTC.

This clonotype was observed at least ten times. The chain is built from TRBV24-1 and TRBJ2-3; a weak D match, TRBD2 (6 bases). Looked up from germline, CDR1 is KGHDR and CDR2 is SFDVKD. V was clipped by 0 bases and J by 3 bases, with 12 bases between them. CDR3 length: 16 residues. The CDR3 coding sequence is TGTGCCACCAGTGATTTGCCCGGGAGACAGACAGATACGCAGTATTTT. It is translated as CATSDLPGRQTDTQYF.

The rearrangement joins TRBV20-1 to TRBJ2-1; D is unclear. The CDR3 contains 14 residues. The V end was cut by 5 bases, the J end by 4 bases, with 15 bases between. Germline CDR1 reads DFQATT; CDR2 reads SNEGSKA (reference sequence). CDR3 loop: CSAVTTLSYNEQFF. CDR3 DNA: TGCAGTGCTGTCACTACTCTCTCGTACAATGAGCAGTTCTTC.

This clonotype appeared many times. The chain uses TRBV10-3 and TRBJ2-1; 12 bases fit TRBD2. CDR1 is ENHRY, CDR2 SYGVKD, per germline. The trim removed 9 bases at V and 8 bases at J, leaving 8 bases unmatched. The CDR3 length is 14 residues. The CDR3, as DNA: TGTGCCATTTCACTAGCGGGGGGAACTGATGAGCAGTTCTTC. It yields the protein CAISLAGGTDEQFF.

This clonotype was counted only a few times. The chain's CDR3 is CASSLSGLAGVYEQYF. The DNA of the CDR3 is TGTGCCAGCAGTTTATCCGGACTAGCGGGAGTGTACGAGCAGTACTTC. The rearrangement uses TRBV27 and TRBJ2-7; TRBD2 matches 13 bases. Trimming took 0 bases from V and 4 from J; bases not matched to a gene: 3. The germline V gene has CDR1 MNHEY and CDR2 SMNVEV (reference sequence). The length of the CDR3 is 16 residues.

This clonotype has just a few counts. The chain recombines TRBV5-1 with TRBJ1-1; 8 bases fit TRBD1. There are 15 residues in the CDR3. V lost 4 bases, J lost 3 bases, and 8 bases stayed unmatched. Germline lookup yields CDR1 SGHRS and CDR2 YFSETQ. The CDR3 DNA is TGCGCCAGCAGCCTCAGCGGACAGGGCCACACTGAAGCTTTCTTT. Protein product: CASSLSGQGHTEAFF.

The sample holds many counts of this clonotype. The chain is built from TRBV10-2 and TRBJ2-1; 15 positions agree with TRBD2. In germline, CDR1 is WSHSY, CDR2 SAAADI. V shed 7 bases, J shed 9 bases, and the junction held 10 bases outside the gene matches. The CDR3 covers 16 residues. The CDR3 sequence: CASTSGLAGGPGEQFF. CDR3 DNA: TGCGCCAGCACCTCCGGACTAGCGGGGGGGCCAGGTGAGCAGTTCTTC.

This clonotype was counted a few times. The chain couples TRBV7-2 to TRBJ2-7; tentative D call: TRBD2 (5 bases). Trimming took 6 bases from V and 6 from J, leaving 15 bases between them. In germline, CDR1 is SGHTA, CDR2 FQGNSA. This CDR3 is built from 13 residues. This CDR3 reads CASSPGNFGEQYF. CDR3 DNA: TGTGCCAGCAGTCCCGGGAACTTTGGCGAGCAGTACTTC. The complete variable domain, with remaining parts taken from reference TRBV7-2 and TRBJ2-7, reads GAGVSQSPSNKVTEKGKDVELRCDPISGHTALYWYRQSLGQGLEFLIYFQGNSAPDKSGLPSDRFSAERTGGSVSTLTIQRTQQEDSAVYLCASSPGNFGEQYFGPGTRLTVT.

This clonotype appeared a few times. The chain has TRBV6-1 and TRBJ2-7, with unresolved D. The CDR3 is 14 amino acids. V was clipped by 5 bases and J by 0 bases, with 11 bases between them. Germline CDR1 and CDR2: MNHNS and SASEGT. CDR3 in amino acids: CASSPARRSYEQYF. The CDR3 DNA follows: TGTGCCAGCAGTCCAGCCAGGCGCTCCTACGAGCAGTACTTC.

The chain's CDR3 is CASSSTGGLGYEQYF. In nucleotides, the CDR3 is TGTGCCAGCAGTTCGACAGGGGGCTTAGGCTACGAGCAGTACTTC. This chain links TRBV28 with TRBJ2-7; 10 bases fit TRBD1. The J segment lost 3 bases and the V segment lost 4 bases, leaving 6 bases of the junction unmatched. The CDR3 spans 15 residues. Germline assignment: CDR1 MDHEN and CDR2 SYDVKM.

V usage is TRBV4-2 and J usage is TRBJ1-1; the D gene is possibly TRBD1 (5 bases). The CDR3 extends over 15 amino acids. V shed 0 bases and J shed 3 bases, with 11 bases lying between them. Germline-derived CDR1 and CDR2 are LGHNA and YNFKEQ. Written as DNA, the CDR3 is TGTGCCAGCAGCCAAGAATTGAGGGGTTACACTGAAGCTTTCTTT. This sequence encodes CASSQELRGYTEAFF.

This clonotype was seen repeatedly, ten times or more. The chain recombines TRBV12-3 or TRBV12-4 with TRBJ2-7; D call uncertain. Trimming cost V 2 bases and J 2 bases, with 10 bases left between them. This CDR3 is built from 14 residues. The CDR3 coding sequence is TGTGCCAGCAGTTTATCCCGTGCTGCCTACGAGCAGTACTTC. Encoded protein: CASSLSRAAYEQYF.

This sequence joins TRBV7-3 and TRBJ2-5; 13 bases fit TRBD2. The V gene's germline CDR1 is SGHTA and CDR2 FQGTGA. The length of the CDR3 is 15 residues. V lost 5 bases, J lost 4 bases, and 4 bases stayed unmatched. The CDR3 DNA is TGTGCCAGCAGCCTACTAGCGGGAGGGCCAGAGACCCAGTACTTC. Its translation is CASSLLAGGPETQYF.

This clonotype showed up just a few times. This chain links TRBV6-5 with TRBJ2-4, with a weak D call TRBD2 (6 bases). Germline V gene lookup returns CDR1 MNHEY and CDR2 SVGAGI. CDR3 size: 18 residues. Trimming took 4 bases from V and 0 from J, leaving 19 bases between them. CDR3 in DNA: TGTGCCAGCAGTTTCTACCTTAGCGGAGCCCAAGCCAAAAACATTCAGTACTTC. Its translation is CASSFYLSGAQAKNIQYF.

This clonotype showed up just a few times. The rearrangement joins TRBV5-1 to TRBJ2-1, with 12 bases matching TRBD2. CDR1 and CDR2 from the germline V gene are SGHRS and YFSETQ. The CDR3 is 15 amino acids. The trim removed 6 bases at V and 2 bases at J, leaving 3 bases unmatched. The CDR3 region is CASTRTSGTYNEQFF. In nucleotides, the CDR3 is TGCGCCAGCACCAGGACTAGCGGGACCTACAATGAGCAGTTCTTC.

In DNA form, the CDR3 reads TGCGCCAGCAAACGTCAGCGGCTGGGGTCGGGTGAAGCTTTCTTT. This codes for CASKRQRLGSGEAFF. This chain links TRBV4-1 with TRBJ1-1, with D unresolved. The V gene lost 7 bases and the J gene lost 7 bases, with 22 bases spanning the gap. This CDR3 comprises 15 residues. Germline-derived CDR1 and CDR2 are MGHRA and YSYEKL.

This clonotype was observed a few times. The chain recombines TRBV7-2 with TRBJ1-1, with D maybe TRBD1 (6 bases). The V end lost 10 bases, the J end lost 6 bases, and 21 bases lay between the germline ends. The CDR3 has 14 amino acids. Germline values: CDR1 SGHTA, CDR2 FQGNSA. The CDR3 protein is CATKQGTMVAEAFF. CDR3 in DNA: TGTGCCACCAAACAGGGTACTATGGTGGCTGAAGCTTTCTTT.

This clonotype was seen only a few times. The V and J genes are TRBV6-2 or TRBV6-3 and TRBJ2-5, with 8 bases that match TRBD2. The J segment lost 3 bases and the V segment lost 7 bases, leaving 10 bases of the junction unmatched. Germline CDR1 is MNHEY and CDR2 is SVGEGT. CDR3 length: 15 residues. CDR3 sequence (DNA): TGTGCCAGCAAATCCAGACTAGCGCTCGAAGAGACCCAGTACTTC. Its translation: CASKSRLALEETQYF.

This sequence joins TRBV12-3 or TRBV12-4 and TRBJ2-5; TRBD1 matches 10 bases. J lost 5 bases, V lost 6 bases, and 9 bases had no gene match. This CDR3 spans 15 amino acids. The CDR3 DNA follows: TGTGCCAGCAGGCCTAGACAGGGGGCAGAGGAGACCCAGTACTTC. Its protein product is CASRPRQGAEETQYF.